In this sample, the clone carrying this T cell receptor (beta chain) turned up many times. Its antigen is not known. This sample stems from a study of T cells in Graves' hyperthyroidism and ophthalmopathy. This CDR3 is 12 amino acids long. CDR1 and CDR2 from the germline V gene are DFQATT and SNEGSKA (reference sequence). V was clipped by 4 bases and J by 7 bases; unmatched bases: 4. From RNA transcripts, TCR beta CDR3 regions were amplified. HTBI primers were the set used in a first-round RT-PCR of the TCR CDR3. Each CDR3 protein is one row after TCRdb ran MiXCR on the multiplex PCR reads. The data show approximately 710,000 distinct CDR3 sequences, roughly 17% seen once. Study-wide points: The majority of expanded thyroid clonotypes above 0.001 also appeared in blood.

Pregnant or lactating patients were excluded, as were those with uncontrolled infection or other autoimmune disease. Fresh peripheral blood, roughly 9.3 ml, was the source of the PBMCs. The sequenced sample was blood. The clonotype originates from a man aged 50 or older with Graves' hyperthyroidism. The chain has TRBV20-1 and TRBJ1-5; 7 bases fit TRBD1. CDR3 sequence reads: CSATQGGQPQHF. CDR3 bases: TGCAGTGCTACCCAGGGGGGCCAGCCCCAGCATTTT.